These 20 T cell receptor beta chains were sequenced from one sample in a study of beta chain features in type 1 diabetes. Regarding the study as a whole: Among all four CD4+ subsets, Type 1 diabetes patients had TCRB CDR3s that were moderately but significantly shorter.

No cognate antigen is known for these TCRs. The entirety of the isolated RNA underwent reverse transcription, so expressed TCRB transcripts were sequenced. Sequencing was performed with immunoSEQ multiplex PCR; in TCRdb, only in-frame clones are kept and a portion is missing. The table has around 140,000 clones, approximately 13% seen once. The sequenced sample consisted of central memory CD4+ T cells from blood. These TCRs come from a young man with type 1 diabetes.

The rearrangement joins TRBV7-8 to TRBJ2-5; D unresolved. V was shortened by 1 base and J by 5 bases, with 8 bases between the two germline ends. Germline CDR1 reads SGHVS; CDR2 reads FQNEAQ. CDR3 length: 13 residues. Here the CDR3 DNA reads TGTGCCAGCAGCTTAGTATCTAGGGAGACCCAGTACTTC. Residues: CASSLVSRETQYF.

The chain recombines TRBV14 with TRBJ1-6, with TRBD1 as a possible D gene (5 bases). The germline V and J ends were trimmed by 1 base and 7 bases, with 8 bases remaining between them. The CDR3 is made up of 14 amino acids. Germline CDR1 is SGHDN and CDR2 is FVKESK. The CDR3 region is CASSQGGGNSPLHF. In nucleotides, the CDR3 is TGTGCCAGCAGCCAAGGCGGGGGAAATTCACCCCTCCACTTT.

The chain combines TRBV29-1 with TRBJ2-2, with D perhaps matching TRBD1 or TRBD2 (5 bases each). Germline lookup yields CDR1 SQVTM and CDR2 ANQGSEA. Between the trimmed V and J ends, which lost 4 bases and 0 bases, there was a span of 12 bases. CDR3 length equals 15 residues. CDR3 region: CSVVSLGANTGELFF. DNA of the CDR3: TGCAGCGTTGTGTCCCTGGGGGCGAACACCGGGGAGCTGTTTTTT.

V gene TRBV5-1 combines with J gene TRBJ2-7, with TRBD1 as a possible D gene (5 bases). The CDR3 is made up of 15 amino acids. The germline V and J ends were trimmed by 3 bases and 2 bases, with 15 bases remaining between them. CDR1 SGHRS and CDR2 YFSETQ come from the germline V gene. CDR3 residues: CASSSADSRPYEQYF. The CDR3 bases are TGCGCCAGCAGCTCCGCAGACAGCAGGCCCTACGAGCAGTACTTC.

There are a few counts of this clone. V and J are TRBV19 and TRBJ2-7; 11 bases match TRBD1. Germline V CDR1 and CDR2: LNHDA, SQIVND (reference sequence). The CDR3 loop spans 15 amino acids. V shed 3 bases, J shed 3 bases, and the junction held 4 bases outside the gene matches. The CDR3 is CASSMRDRGNYEQYF. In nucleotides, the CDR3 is TGTGCCAGTAGTATGAGGGACAGGGGGAACTACGAGCAGTACTTC.

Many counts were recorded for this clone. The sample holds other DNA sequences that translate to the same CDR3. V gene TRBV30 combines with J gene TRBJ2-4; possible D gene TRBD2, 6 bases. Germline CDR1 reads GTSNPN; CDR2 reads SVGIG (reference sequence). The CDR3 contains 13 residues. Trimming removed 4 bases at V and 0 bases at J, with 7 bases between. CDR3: CAWTGEAKNIQYF. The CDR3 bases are TGTGCCTGGACGGGGGAAGCCAAAAACATTCAGTACTTC.

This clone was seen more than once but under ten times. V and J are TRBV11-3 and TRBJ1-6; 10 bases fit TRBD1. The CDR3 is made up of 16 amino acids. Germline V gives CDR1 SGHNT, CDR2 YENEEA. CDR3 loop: CAVRDRGKGDNSPLHF. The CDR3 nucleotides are TGTGCTGTCCGGGACAGGGGAAAGGGAGATAATTCACCCCTCCACTTT.

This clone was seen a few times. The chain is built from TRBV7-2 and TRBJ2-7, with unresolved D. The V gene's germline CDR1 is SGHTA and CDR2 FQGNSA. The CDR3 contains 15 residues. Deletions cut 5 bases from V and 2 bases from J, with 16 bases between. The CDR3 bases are TGTGCCAGCAGCCGACCCTCGGGTGGTGCCTACGAGCAGTACTTC. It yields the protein CASSRPSGGAYEQYF.

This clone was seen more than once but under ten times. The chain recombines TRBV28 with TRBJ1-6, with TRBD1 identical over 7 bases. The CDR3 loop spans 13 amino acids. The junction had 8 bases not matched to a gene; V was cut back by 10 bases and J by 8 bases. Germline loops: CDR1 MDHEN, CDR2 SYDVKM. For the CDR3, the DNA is TGTGCCACCATACAGGGGATAGATTCACCCCTCCACTTT. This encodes CATIQGIDSPLHF. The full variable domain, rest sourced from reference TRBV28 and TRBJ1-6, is DVKVTQSSRYLVKRTGEKVFLECVQDMDHENMFWYRQDPGLGLRLIYFSYDVKMKEKGDIPEGYSVSREKKERFSLILESASTNQTSMYLCATIQGIDSPLHFGNGTRLTVT.

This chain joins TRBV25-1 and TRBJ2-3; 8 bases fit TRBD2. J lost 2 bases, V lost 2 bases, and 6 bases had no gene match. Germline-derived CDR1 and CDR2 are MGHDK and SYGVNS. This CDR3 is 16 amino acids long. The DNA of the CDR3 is TGTGCCAGCAGTGAACGGCTAGCGGGCCCCACAGATACGCAGTATTTT. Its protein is CASSERLAGPTDTQYF. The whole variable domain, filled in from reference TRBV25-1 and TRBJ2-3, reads EADIYQTPRYLVIGTGKKITLECSQTMGHDKMYWYQQDPGMELHLIHYSYGVNSTEKGDLSSESTVSRIRTEHFPLTLESARPSHTSQYLCASSERLAGPTDTQYFGPGTRLTVL.

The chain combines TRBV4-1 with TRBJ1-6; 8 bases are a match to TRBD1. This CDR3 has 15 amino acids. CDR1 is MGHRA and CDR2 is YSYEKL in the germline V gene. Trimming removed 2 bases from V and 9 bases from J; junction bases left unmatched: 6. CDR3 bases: TGCGCCAGCAGCCAAATGAGCCAGGGGGCTTCACCCCTCCACTTT. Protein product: CASSQMSQGASPLHF.

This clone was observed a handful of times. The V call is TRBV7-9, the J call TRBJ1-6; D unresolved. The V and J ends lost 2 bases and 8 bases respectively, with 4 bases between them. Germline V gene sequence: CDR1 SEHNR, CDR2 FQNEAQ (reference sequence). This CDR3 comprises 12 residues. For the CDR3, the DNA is TGTGCCAGCAGCTTAACGGATTCACCCCTCCACTTT. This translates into CASSLTDSPLHF.

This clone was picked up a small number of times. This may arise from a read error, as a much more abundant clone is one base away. CDR3 amino acids: CAWRVSGFEQFF. Written as DNA, the CDR3 is TGTGCCTGGAGGGTATCGGGCTTTGAGCAGTTCTTC. The V gene is TRBV30, the J gene TRBJ2-1, with no clear D. Germline CDR1 GTSNPN, CDR2 SVGIG (reference sequence). V was clipped by 3 bases and J by 9 bases, with 12 bases between them. The CDR3 is 12 amino acids.

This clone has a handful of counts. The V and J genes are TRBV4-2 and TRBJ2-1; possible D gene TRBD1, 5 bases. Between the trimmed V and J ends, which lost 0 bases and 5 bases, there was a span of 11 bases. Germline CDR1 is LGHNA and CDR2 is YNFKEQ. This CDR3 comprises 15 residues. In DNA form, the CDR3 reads TGTGCCAGCAGCCAAGAAGGGGCCACGAACAATGAGCAGTTCTTC. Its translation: CASSQEGATNNEQFF.

CDR3 bases: TGTGCCAGTACGCCGACAGACCAGGGGGCAACTAATGAAAAACTGTTTTTT. As protein: CASTPTDQGATNEKLFF. J is TRBJ1-4 and V is TRBV19, with 7 bases identical to TRBD1. This CDR3 is 17 amino acids long. With 7 bases clipped from V and 0 bases from J, the junction kept 11 bases outside the gene matches. CDR1 is LNHDA and CDR2 is SQIVND in the germline V gene (reference sequence).

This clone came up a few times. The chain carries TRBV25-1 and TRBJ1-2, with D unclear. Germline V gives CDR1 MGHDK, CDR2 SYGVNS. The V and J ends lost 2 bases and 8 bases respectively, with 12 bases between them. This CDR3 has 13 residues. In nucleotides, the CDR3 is TGTGCCAGCAGTGAAATCTATCCGGGGGGCTACACCTTC. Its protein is CASSEIYPGGYTF.

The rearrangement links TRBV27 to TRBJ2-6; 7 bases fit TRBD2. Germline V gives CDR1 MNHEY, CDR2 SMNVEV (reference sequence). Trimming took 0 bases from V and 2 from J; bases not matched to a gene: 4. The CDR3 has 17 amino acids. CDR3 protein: CASSLSGGSAGANVLTF. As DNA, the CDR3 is TGTGCCAGCAGTTTATCTGGCGGGAGCGCTGGGGCCAACGTCCTGACTTTC.

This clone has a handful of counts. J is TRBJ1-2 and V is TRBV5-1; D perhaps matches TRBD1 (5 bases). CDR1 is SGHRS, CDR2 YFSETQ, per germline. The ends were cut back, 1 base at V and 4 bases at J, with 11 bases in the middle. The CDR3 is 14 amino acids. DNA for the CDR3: TGCGCCAGCAGCTTGAAAGGGGAGGCCTATGGCTACACCTTC. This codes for CASSLKGEAYGYTF.

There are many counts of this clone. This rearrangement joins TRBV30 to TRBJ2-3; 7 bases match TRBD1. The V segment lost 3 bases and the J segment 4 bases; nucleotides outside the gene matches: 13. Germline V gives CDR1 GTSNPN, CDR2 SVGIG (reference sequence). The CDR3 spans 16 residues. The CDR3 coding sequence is TGTGCCTGGAGGCTCGGACAGGCTACGATGGCAGATACGCAGTATTTT. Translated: CAWRLGQATMADTQYF. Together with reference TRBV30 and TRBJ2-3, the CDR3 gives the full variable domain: SQTIHQWPATLVQPVGSPLSLECTVEGTSNPNLYWYRQAAGRGLQLLFYSVGIGQISSEVPQNLSASRPQDRQFILSSKKLLLSDSGFYLCAWRLGQATMADTQYFGPGTRLTVL.

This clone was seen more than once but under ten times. In DNA form, the CDR3 reads TGCAGTGGGCAGGGGAATGAAAAACTGTTTTTT. This gives the protein CSGQGNEKLFF. This rearrangement joins TRBV20-1 to TRBJ1-4, with D perhaps TRBD1 (6 bases). Per germline, CDR1 DFQATT and CDR2 SNEGSKA (reference sequence). The CDR3 consists of 11 residues. Trimming took off 7 bases at V and 5 bases at J, with 8 bases between the two ends.